This T cell receptor (beta chain) was documented in a study of T cell changes during pregnancy in multiple sclerosis. CDR3 size: 12 residues. Germline V gives CDR1 SQVTM, CDR2 ANQGSEA. Trimming took 0 bases from V and 5 from J; bases not matched to a gene: 0. Clones were sequenced by immunoSEQ multiplex PCR, and TCRdb holds only the in-frame ones, with some missing. The sample carries roughly 100,000 clones, around 92% recorded once. Sequencing used peripheral blood, obtained after pregnancy. This TCR was sampled from a female donor in good health, enrolled as a control in a pregnancy study. The V gene is TRBV29-1, the J gene TRBJ2-5; 7 bases are a match to TRBD2. The CDR3 sequence is CSVEEGGETQYF. The CDR3 DNA reads TGCAGCGTTGAAGAGGGAGGGGAGACCCAGTACTTC.